These 29 T cell receptor beta chains were all obtained from the same sample, sequenced in a study of blood T cells in healthy people across ages. Sample-barcoded 5' priming and a J-beta primer mix drove a second PCR of roughly 7 to 11 cycles. TCRdb passed the 5' RACE reads through MiXCR, listing each CDR3 protein once. This repertoire shows 650,000 to 800,000 distinct CDR3 sequences, around 42% found once; its top ten account for about 21%. Sequencing was carried out using blood. These receptors came from a man aged 60 to 69 in good health.

The chain is built from TRBV7-9 and TRBJ2-3; either TRBD1 or TRBD2 may supply D (5 bases each). Trimming shortened V by 2 bases and J by 0 bases, and 12 bases separated the two germline ends. CDR1 is SEHNR, CDR2 FQNEAQ, per germline (reference sequence). The CDR3 length is 16 residues. CDR3 nucleotides: TGTGCCAGCAGCTTACCCCGGGGCAGGAGCACAGATACGCAGTATTTT. This encodes CASSLPRGRSTDTQYF.

In its sample, this clonotype was seen a few times. The chain combines TRBV27 with TRBJ1-4; 7 nucleotides agree with TRBD1. V trimming: 3 bases; J trimming: 5 bases; junction bases outside the gene matches: 6. Germline values: CDR1 MNHEY, CDR2 SMNVEV (reference sequence). The CDR3 extends over 15 amino acids. The DNA for the CDR3 is TGTGCCAGCAGTTTTAAGACAGGGCGAAATGAAAAACTGTTTTTT. Protein: CASSFKTGRNEKLFF.

This clonotype was counted between two and nine times. The chain links TRBV7-9 to TRBJ2-3; 10 bases align to TRBD2. The V and J ends lost 5 bases and 0 bases, in that order; junction bases with no gene match: 8. The germline V gene has CDR1 SEHNR and CDR2 FQNEAQ (reference sequence). CDR3 size: 17 residues. The CDR3 reads CASSRLPGLASTDTQYF. DNA for the CDR3: TGTGCCAGCAGCCGTCTACCGGGACTAGCGAGCACAGATACGCAGTATTTT. Full variable domain (missing parts from reference TRBV7-9 and TRBJ2-3): DTGVSQNPRHKITKRGQNVTFRCDPISEHNRLYWYRQTLGQGPEFLTYFQNEAQLEKSRLLSDRFSAERPKGSFSTLEIQRTEQGDSAMYLCASSRLPGLASTDTQYFGPGTRLTVL.

The chain links TRBV7-3 to TRBJ2-3; weak D call: TRBD2 (5 bases). Germline CDR1 reads SGHTA; CDR2 reads FQGTGA. This CDR3 is built from 20 residues. V was trimmed by 0 bases and J by 1 base, leaving 23 bases between them. CDR3 nucleotide sequence: TGTGCCAGCAGCTTAACTCCGCCGGGTCTAGGGAGATTGGGCACAGATACGCAGTATTTT. It encodes CASSLTPPGLGRLGTDTQYF.

A single count supports this clonotype. The rearrangement uses TRBV6-5 and TRBJ2-3, with 10 bases matching TRBD2. This CDR3 has 20 amino acids. Germline-derived CDR1 and CDR2 are MNHEY and SVGAGI. The ends lost 2 bases at V and 2 bases at J; junction bases unmatched: 16. CDR3 sequence reads: CASSYPALAGDSYNTDTQYF. The CDR3 DNA is TGTGCCAGCAGTTACCCAGCGCTAGCGGGGGACTCCTACAACACAGATACGCAGTATTTT.

This clonotype was counted only a few times. Just one base apart from a much larger clone, this may be a read error. The chain links TRBV5-1 to TRBJ2-5; 9 bases fit TRBD2. The germline CDR1 and CDR2 sequences are SGHRS and YFSETQ. The CDR3 runs to 16 residues. Trimming took 1 base from V and 11 from J; bases not matched to a gene: 15. Written as DNA, the CDR3 is TGCGCCAGCAGCTTGAGGGCTAGCGGGGTATACAATGAGCAGTACTTC. Protein product: CASSLRASGVYNEQYF.

The rearrangement uses TRBV7-9 and TRBJ1-2, with D perhaps TRBD1 (5 bases). CDR1 and CDR2 from the germline V gene are SEHNR and FQNEAQ (reference sequence). The CDR3 is 15 residues long. The V and J ends lost 5 bases and 8 bases respectively, with 21 bases between them. DNA of the CDR3: TGTGCCAGCAGCCCAAGAAGTACAGGAATCTTCGGCTACACCTTC. It codes for CASSPRSTGIFGYTF.

The V call is TRBV19, the J call TRBJ2-1, with TRBD1 matching 10 bases. Germline V gene sequence: CDR1 LNHDA, CDR2 SQIVND (reference sequence). This CDR3 is 16 amino acids long. The V segment lost 3 bases and the J segment 2 bases; nucleotides outside the gene matches: 4. This chain's CDR3 is CASSIGQGVTYNEQFF. The CDR3 region has the DNA TGTGCCAGTAGTATCGGACAGGGGGTCACCTACAATGAGCAGTTCTTC.

The CDR3 bases are TGCAGTGCTATAAGACTAGCGGGATTATACAATGAGCAGTTCTTC. The encoded protein is CSAIRLAGLYNEQFF. The chain combines TRBV20-1 with TRBJ2-1; 11 bases are a match to TRBD2. This CDR3 spans 15 amino acids. V gave up 4 bases and J gave up 4 bases; unmatched junction bases: 6. Germline V lookup: CDR1 DFQATT, CDR2 SNEGSKA (reference sequence).

The chain employs TRBV2 and TRBJ2-2; 7 positions agree with TRBD1. V lost 8 bases to trimming and J lost 2 bases; unmatched junction nucleotides: 11. Per germline, CDR1 SNHLY and CDR2 FYNNEI. The CDR3 sequence is 16 residues long. The CDR3 DNA follows: TGTGCCAGCCCCGTGGTTGACAGGGTAAACACCGGGGAGCTGTTTTTT. Its translation: CASPVVDRVNTGELFF.

Many counts were recorded for this clonotype. The chain links TRBV12-3 or TRBV12-4 to TRBJ2-1; 8 bases map to TRBD2. CDR3 length: 14 amino acids. J was trimmed by 5 bases and V by 4 bases; bases with no gene match: 4. The CDR3 DNA follows: TGTGCCAGCAGTTACGGGGGGGTACACAATGAGCAGTTCTTC. This sequence encodes CASSYGGVHNEQFF.

This chain connects TRBV4-3 to TRBJ2-5, with a tentative D call TRBD2 (5 bases). Trimming left V 0 bases short and J 0 bases short, with 8 bases between. This CDR3 region has 15 residues. The germline gives CDR1 LGHNA, CDR2 YSLEER. The CDR3 loop is CASSQDQADQETQYF. The CDR3 DNA sequence: TGCGCCAGCAGCCAAGATCAAGCGGACCAAGAGACCCAGTACTTC.

This chain joins TRBV27 and TRBJ2-6; 8 bases line up with TRBD1. The CDR3 is made up of 17 amino acids. Trimming at V came to 7 bases and at J to 0 bases, leaving 8 bases not matched to a gene. Looked up from germline, CDR1 is MNHEY and CDR2 is SMNVEV (reference sequence). CDR3 DNA: TGTGCCAGCACCGACAGGGGCGCACTCTCTGGGGCCAACGTCCTGACTTTC. This encodes CASTDRGALSGANVLTF.

This rearrangement joins TRBV6-6 to TRBJ2-7, with unresolved D. The CDR3 has 14 residues. Trimming took off 5 bases at V and 2 bases at J, with 13 bases between the two ends. Germline values: CDR1 MNHNY, CDR2 SVGAGI (reference sequence). Here the CDR3 DNA reads TGTGCCAGCAGTCACACGGACGGAGCCTACGAGCAGTACTTC. Protein sequence: CASSHTDGAYEQYF.

In this sample, this clonotype turned up a few times. This chain joins TRBV18 and TRBJ1-2; D unresolved. V was clipped by 0 bases and J by 1 base, with 6 bases between them. Germline V CDR1 and CDR2: KGHSH, LQKENI. The CDR3 length is 14 residues. CDR3 nucleotide sequence: TGTGCCAGCTCACCACCGTCAATTAACTATGGCTACACCTTC. Its translation is CASSPPSINYGYTF.

V gene TRBV7-9 combines with J gene TRBJ2-5, with no clear D. Germline V gene sequence: CDR1 SEHNR, CDR2 FQNEAQ (reference sequence). This CDR3 region has 15 residues. V was clipped by 1 base and J by 1 base, with 10 bases between them. For the CDR3, the DNA is TGTGCCAGCAGCTTAGGTGGCGGATTCCAAGAGACCCAGTACTTC. Its translation is CASSLGGGFQETQYF.

This clonotype has a handful of counts. The V gene is TRBV6-5, the J gene TRBJ2-1; 7 positions match TRBD2. The CDR3 is 15 residues long. Germline V CDR1 and CDR2: MNHEY, SVGAGI. The ends lost 0 bases at V and 7 bases at J; junction bases unmatched: 6. This CDR3 is CASSYSWGEGNEQFF. DNA for the CDR3: TGTGCCAGCAGTTACTCGTGGGGGGAGGGAAATGAGCAGTTCTTC.

The gene calls are TRBV4-3 and TRBJ1-4; 9 nucleotides align to TRBD1. V trimming: 0 bases; J trimming: 6 bases; junction bases outside the gene matches: 2. Germline values: CDR1 LGHNA, CDR2 YSLEER. CDR3 size: 15 residues. The CDR3 reads CASSQETGGYEKLFF. DNA for the CDR3: TGCGCCAGCAGCCAAGAGACAGGGGGATATGAAAAACTGTTTTTT.

A few counts support this clonotype. Since a much larger clone is just one base distant, this may be a read error. The chain joins TRBV20-1 to TRBJ2-1; 10 bases are a match to TRBD2. The DNA end is a closer match to TRBJ2-7, so the J assignment may be wrong. The CDR3 runs 14 residues. Germline loops: CDR1 DFQATT, CDR2 SNEGSKA (reference sequence). This chain's CDR3 is CSARTSGYYNEQYF. DNA for the CDR3: TGCAGTGCCCGGACTAGCGGTTACTACAATGAGCAGTACTTC.

This clonotype came up a few times. The V and J genes are TRBV20-1 and TRBJ1-2, with 12 bases aligning to TRBD1. The CDR3 covers 18 residues. With 0 bases clipped from V and 5 bases from J, the junction kept 13 bases outside the gene matches. The germline V gene encodes CDR1 DFQATT and CDR2 SNEGSKA (reference sequence). The CDR3 protein is CSARDSPGQGAFRYGYTF. The CDR3 nucleotides are TGCAGTGCTAGAGATAGCCCGGGACAGGGGGCTTTTCGGTATGGCTACACCTTC.

The chain uses TRBV2 and TRBJ2-2; D perhaps matches TRBD1 (5 bases). In germline, CDR1 is SNHLY, CDR2 FYNNEI. The length of the CDR3 is 15 residues. The V end was cut by 6 bases, the J end by 1 base, with 12 bases between. CDR3 in DNA: TGTGCCAGCAGGGTAGTACAGGTGAACACCGGGGAGCTGTTTTTT. Translated, it gives CASRVVQVNTGELFF.

This clonotype was counted a few times. The chain employs TRBV14 and TRBJ2-1; 9 positions agree with TRBD1. V shed 5 bases and J 3 bases; nucleotides not matched to a gene: 11. Germline loops: CDR1 SGHDN, CDR2 FVKESK. CDR3 length: 17 residues. The CDR3 sequence: CASSGGTGWVIYNEQFF. In nucleotides, the CDR3 is TGTGCCAGCAGCGGGGGGACAGGGTGGGTGATCTACAATGAGCAGTTCTTC.

With regard to this clonotype: A read error may account for a junction end that differs from germline. The rearrangement uses TRBV5-1 and TRBJ2-6; 10 bases map to TRBD1. Germline V gives CDR1 SGHRS, CDR2 YFSETQ. This CDR3 has 21 amino acids. Here the CDR3 reads CASSLVQGQGVIESGANVQTF. DNA of the CDR3: TGCGCCAGCAGCTTGGTCCAAGGACAGGGGGTTATTGAGTCTGGGGCCAACGTCCAGACTTTC.

The J gene is TRBJ2-3, the V gene TRBV6-1, with TRBD2 matching over 12 bases. This CDR3 comprises 17 residues. Germline CDR1 and CDR2: MNHNS and SASEGT. Trimming at V came to 2 bases and at J to 3 bases, leaving 6 bases not matched to a gene. CDR3 sequence (DNA): TGTGCCAGCAGTGAACATCCGACTAGCGGGGGAACAGATACGCAGTATTTT. Its translation: CASSEHPTSGGTDTQYF.

V and J are TRBV28 and TRBJ2-5; TRBD1 matches at 9 bases. Germline loops: CDR1 MDHEN, CDR2 SYDVKM. The CDR3 spans 15 residues. With 3 bases clipped from V and 9 bases from J, the junction kept 11 bases outside the gene matches. The CDR3 DNA reads TGTGCCAGCAGTTTTAACAGGGGGCCGAGGGAGGCCCAGTACTTC. Amino acids: CASSFNRGPREAQYF.

The genes are TRBV12-3 or TRBV12-4 and TRBJ2-1; TRBD1 agrees at 11 bases. The CDR3 loop spans 15 amino acids. V shed 5 bases and J 9 bases; nucleotides not matched to a gene: 9. The CDR3 spells CASSGGGTGGGEQFF. CDR3 DNA sequence: TGTGCCAGCAGTGGTGGCGGGACAGGGGGAGGTGAGCAGTTCTTC.

A note on this clonotype: One junction end does not reproduce the germline sequence, and a read error may be involved. This chain uses TRBV19 with TRBJ2-7, with TRBD1 matching 9 bases. Germline assignment: CDR1 LNHDA and CDR2 SQIVND (reference sequence). The CDR3 runs 15 residues. The CDR3 spells CAGSSGTGSSYEQYF. The CDR3 DNA reads TGTGCCGGTAGTTCGGGGACAGGGAGCTCCTACGAGCAGTACTTC.

This clonotype was picked up a small number of times. The chain couples TRBV9 to TRBJ2-7; a possible D gene is TRBD2 (5 bases). Germline lookup yields CDR1 SGDLS and CDR2 YYNGEE. V lost 0 bases and J lost 4, with 26 bases in between. CDR3 length equals 19 residues. CDR3 nucleotide sequence: TGTGCCAGCAGCGTAGACCCTGGTGATGAGGGCAGAGGGCTATACGAGCAGTACTTC. Translated, it gives CASSVDPGDEGRGLYEQYF. The full variable domain, completed using reference TRBV9 and TRBJ2-7, is DSGVTQTPKHLITATGQRVTLRCSPRSGDLSVYWYQQSLDQGLQFLIQYYNGEERAKGNILERFSAQQFPDLHSELNLSSLELGDSALYFCASSVDPGDEGRGLYEQYFGPGTRLTVT.

This clonotype was seen once. This chain links TRBV28 with TRBJ1-2; no clear D gene. CDR1 is MDHEN, CDR2 SYDVKM, per germline. V dropped 4 bases and J dropped 7 bases, with 16 bases sitting between them. CDR3 length: 14 amino acids. The CDR3 region is CASSSGLRGLGYTF. The CDR3 nucleotides are TGTGCCAGCAGTTCCGGCTTGAGAGGGCTTGGCTACACCTTC.